This entry lists 31 T cell receptor beta chains sequenced from one sample in a study of blood T cell repertoires in COVID-19. Repertoires were generated with immunoSEQ multiplex PCR, while TCRdb's copy carries only in-frame clones and drops some. There are around 140,000 clones in the sample; approximately 90% occur only once, and roughly 18% lies in the top ten. The sequenced sample consisted of peripheral blood. All receptors come from a man in his fifties with active or convalescent COVID-19.

The gene calls are TRBV5-1 and TRBJ2-5, with 7 bases aligning to TRBD1. Germline values: CDR1 SGHRS, CDR2 YFSETQ. The CDR3 spans 14 residues. The J segment lost 3 bases and the V segment lost 0 bases, leaving 2 bases of the junction unmatched. CDR3 loop: CASSLAGTEETQYF. CDR3 nucleotide sequence: TGCGCCAGCAGCTTGGCCGGGACAGAAGAGACCCAGTACTTC.

CDR3 region: CASKLTENTEAFF. The CDR3 nucleotides are TGTGCCAGCAAGTTGACTGAGAACACTGAAGCTTTCTTT. The chain couples TRBV6-5 to TRBJ1-1; D unresolved. Trimming took off 7 bases at V and 1 base at J, with 10 bases between the two ends. Germline V gene sequence: CDR1 MNHEY, CDR2 SVGAGI. CDR3 length: 13 amino acids.

The rearrangement uses TRBV6-5 and TRBJ1-5; 9 bases match TRBD1. V shed 6 bases, J shed 1 base, and the junction held 4 bases outside the gene matches. Germline-derived CDR1 and CDR2 are MNHEY and SVGAGI. The CDR3 totals 15 residues. CDR3 coding DNA: TGTGCCAGCAGCCCCGACAGGGGGAGCAATCAGCCCCAGCATTTT. This codes for CASSPDRGSNQPQHF.

The chain combines TRBV30 with TRBJ2-6; D gene unclear. Trimming took 4 bases from V and 2 from J, leaving 3 bases between them. Germline V gives CDR1 GTSNPN, CDR2 SVGIG (reference sequence). This CDR3 spans 12 amino acids. This chain's CDR3 is CAWTAGANVLTF. As DNA, the CDR3 is TGTGCCTGGACGGCTGGGGCCAACGTCCTGACTTTC.

V usage is TRBV5-1 and J usage is TRBJ2-3, with D perhaps matching TRBD2 (6 bases). CDR3 size: 13 residues. Germline V gene lookup returns CDR1 SGHRS and CDR2 YFSETQ. V lost 5 bases and J 0 bases, leaving 7 bases between the germline ends. The CDR3 reads CASRGGSTDTQYF. The CDR3 DNA follows: TGCGCCAGCAGGGGAGGTAGCACAGATACGCAGTATTTT.

The chain employs TRBV28 and TRBJ2-1, with 10 bases that match TRBD2. The trim removed 3 bases at V and 5 bases at J, leaving 7 bases unmatched. The CDR3 spans 16 residues. Germline V CDR1 and CDR2: MDHEN, SYDVKM. The CDR3 DNA is TGTGCCAGCAGTTTTAGAGCGGGAGGGCCCAACAATGAGCAGTTCTTC. It is translated as CASSFRAGGPNNEQFF.

The chain recombines TRBV6-2 or TRBV6-3 with TRBJ2-5; TRBD1 matches 8 bases. Trimming cost V 4 bases and J 2 bases; bases outside gene matches: 6. Germline CDR1 and CDR2: MNHEY and SVGEGT. This CDR3 comprises 15 residues. CDR3 in amino acids: CASSSFGQGQETQYF. The CDR3 DNA follows: TGTGCCAGCAGTTCTTTCGGACAGGGACAAGAGACCCAGTACTTC.

V usage is TRBV11-3 and J usage is TRBJ2-2, with D hard to call. Trimming pared 6 bases from V and 5 bases from J, leaving 10 bases between. This CDR3 spans 13 amino acids. The germline CDR1 and CDR2 sequences are SGHNT and YENEEA. DNA for the CDR3: TGTGCCAGCAGTCCCACTGTGACCGGGGAGCTGTTTTTT. Translating it yields CASSPTVTGELFF.

The V call is TRBV5-1, the J call TRBJ2-3; the match to TRBD1 covers 7 bases. Germline V gene data show CDR1 as SGHRS and CDR2 as YFSETQ. The CDR3 runs 16 residues. V was clipped by 0 bases and J by 3 bases; unmatched bases: 7. CDR3 sequence: CASSLDGQGETDTQYF. In nucleotides, the CDR3 is TGCGCCAGCAGCTTGGATGGGCAGGGGGAAACAGATACGCAGTATTTT.

This clone was seen once. The chain combines TRBV28 with TRBJ1-5; D uncertain. The germline CDR1 and CDR2 sequences are MDHEN and SYDVKM. V lost 1 base and J lost 0, with 10 bases in between. The CDR3 length is 16 residues. The CDR3 protein is CASSLSPRNSNQPQHF. In nucleotides, the CDR3 is TGTGCCAGCAGTTTATCGCCCAGAAATAGCAATCAGCCCCAGCATTTT.

This chain links TRBV4-1 with TRBJ2-1; TRBD2 is a possible D gene (6 bases). Germline V gives CDR1 MGHRA, CDR2 YSYEKL. Trimming removed 10 bases at V and 6 bases at J, with 19 bases between. There are 14 residues in the CDR3. CDR3 region: CATQGGVAVNEQFF. The CDR3 region has the DNA TGCGCCACCCAGGGAGGAGTAGCGGTCAATGAGCAGTTCTTC.

The chain couples TRBV6-5 to TRBJ2-7; the D gene is possibly TRBD1 (5 bases). The V gene's germline CDR1 is MNHEY and CDR2 SVGAGI. This CDR3 has 14 amino acids. V was trimmed by 2 bases and J by 3 bases, leaving 11 bases between them. CDR3 DNA: TGTGCCAGCAGTTACGCCTCCAGGGACTACGAGCAGTACTTC. As protein: CASSYASRDYEQYF.

This clone was seen just once. The rearrangement uses TRBV7-2 and TRBJ1-5; 9 bases map to TRBD1. CDR3 size: 15 residues. CDR1 and CDR2 from the germline V gene are SGHTA and FQGNSA. Unmatched junction bases numbered 5, after V lost 5 bases and J lost 3 bases. DNA for the CDR3: TGTGCCAGCAGCCCGGACAGGGGATTCAATCAGCCCCAGCATTTT. This sequence encodes CASSPDRGFNQPQHF.

The chain has TRBV19 and TRBJ1-1; 9 nucleotides agree with TRBD1. CDR1 and CDR2 from the germline V gene are LNHDA and SQIVND (reference sequence). This CDR3 region has 13 residues. Trimming at V came to 7 bases and at J to 9 bases, leaving 9 bases not matched to a gene. CDR3 in DNA: TGTGCCAGTAAGTCCCGGGACAGGGAAAAAGCTTTCTTT. Protein: CASKSRDREKAFF.

V usage is TRBV2 and J usage is TRBJ2-5; weak D call: TRBD1 (5 bases). Germline V gives CDR1 SNHLY, CDR2 FYNNEI. The V and J ends lost 7 bases and 1 base respectively, with 13 bases between them. The CDR3 runs to 14 residues. In DNA, the CDR3 is TGTGCCAGCAACCCAGGGCTTGGCCAAGAGACCCAGTACTTC. Its protein is CASNPGLGQETQYF.

CDR3 in DNA: TGTGCCAGTAGCCTCGTCGGGTGGGGAGAGGGCTACACCTTC. As protein: CASSLVGWGEGYTF. This chain uses TRBV19 with TRBJ1-2; D remains unclear. CDR1 and CDR2 from the germline V gene are LNHDA and SQIVND (reference sequence). The V and J ends lost 6 bases and 8 bases respectively, with 19 bases between them. The CDR3 is made up of 14 amino acids. Based on the CDR3 plus reference TRBV19 and TRBJ1-2, the full variable domain is DGGITQSPKYLFRKEGQNVTLSCEQNLNHDAMYWYRQDPGQGLRLIYYSQIVNDFQKGDIAEGYSVSREKKESFPLTVTSAQKNPTAFYLCASSLVGWGEGYTFGSGTRLTVV.

The chain carries TRBV23-1 and TRBJ2-7; TRBD2 is a possible D gene (6 bases). TRBV23-1 is an open reading frame whose function is uncertain. The CDR3 loop spans 15 amino acids. Deletions cut 0 bases from V and 3 bases from J, with 12 bases between. The CDR3 DNA sequence: TGCGCCAGCAGTCAATCGGGAGGACGGGACTACGAGCAGTACTTC. Its translation: CASSQSGGRDYEQYF.

This sequence joins TRBV29-1 and TRBJ2-2; weak D call: TRBD1 (5 bases). Germline V lookup: CDR1 SQVTM, CDR2 ANQGSEA. The CDR3 runs 12 residues. V was cut by 5 bases and J by 7 bases, with 11 bases left in between. Here the CDR3 reads CSVRQPGGELFF. The CDR3 DNA sequence: TGCAGCGTTCGACAGCCCGGCGGGGAGCTGTTTTTT.

This rearrangement joins TRBV4-3 to TRBJ1-6; tentative D call: TRBD1 (5 bases). V shed 4 bases and J shed 6 bases, with 13 bases lying between them. The CDR3 consists of 15 residues. Germline CDR1 is LGHNA and CDR2 is YSLEER. The CDR3 nucleotides read TGCGCCAGCAGCCCAACGGGGGGGATTAATTCACCCCTCCACTTT. This gives the protein CASSPTGGINSPLHF.

V gene TRBV28 combines with J gene TRBJ2-1, with 11 bases fitting TRBD2. Germline V CDR1 and CDR2: MDHEN, SYDVKM. Germline trimming cut 5 bases from V and 1 base from J; bases unmatched to any gene: 4. The CDR3 sequence is 16 residues long. The CDR3 is CASSPTSGNSYNEQFF. In nucleotides, the CDR3 is TGTGCCAGCAGTCCGACTAGCGGGAATTCCTACAATGAGCAGTTCTTC. Supplemented by reference TRBV28 and TRBJ2-1, the full variable domain reads DVKVTQSSRYLVKRTGEKVFLECVQDMDHENMFWYRQDPGLGLRLIYFSYDVKMKEKGDIPEGYSVSREKKERFSLILESASTNQTSMYLCASSPTSGNSYNEQFFGPGTRLTVL.

This clone showed up just a few times. The gene calls are TRBV30 and TRBJ1-1, with a possible D match to TRBD1 (5 bases). This CDR3 has 16 residues. Trimming removed 2 bases at V and 1 base at J, with 17 bases between. Germline V gives CDR1 GTSNPN, CDR2 SVGIG (reference sequence). The CDR3 is CAWSPASGEANTEAFF. The DNA for the CDR3 is TGTGCCTGGAGTCCAGCGTCGGGGGAGGCGAACACTGAAGCTTTCTTT.

J is TRBJ2-7 and V is TRBV6-5; perhaps TRBD2 as D (5 bases). The CDR3 sequence is 13 residues long. Germline V gives CDR1 MNHEY, CDR2 SVGAGI. V was shortened by 8 bases and J by 2 bases, with 13 bases between the two germline ends. CDR3 amino acids: CASERQEAYEQYF. The CDR3 DNA is TGTGCCAGCGAACGGCAGGAGGCCTACGAGCAGTACTTC.

This chain links TRBV7-6 with TRBJ1-5, with D perhaps TRBD1 (6 bases). The CDR3 length is 15 residues. Germline V gene data show CDR1 as SGHVS and CDR2 as FNYEAQ. The ends were cut back, 0 bases at V and 6 bases at J, with 12 bases in the middle. Here the CDR3 reads CASSLAGGKGQPQHF. The DNA for the CDR3 is TGTGCCAGCAGCTTAGCAGGGGGAAAAGGTCAGCCCCAGCATTTT.

This chain uses TRBV19 with TRBJ2-1, with 8 bases fitting TRBD1. V gave up 3 bases and J gave up 3 bases; unmatched junction bases: 16. CDR3 length: 19 residues. Per germline, CDR1 LNHDA and CDR2 SQIVND (reference sequence). This chain's CDR3 is CASSMTRDTGGLIYNEQFF. Here the CDR3 DNA reads TGTGCCAGTAGTATGACCCGGGACACAGGGGGACTCATCTACAATGAGCAGTTCTTC.

This clone is a singleton in its sample. The genes are TRBV10-1 and TRBJ2-3; 8 bases map to TRBD2. Trimming removed 4 bases from V and 0 bases from J; junction bases left unmatched: 3. CDR1 is WNHNN and CDR2 is SYGVQD in the germline V gene (reference sequence). The CDR3 totals 15 residues. The CDR3: CASSAASGSTDTQYF. The CDR3 DNA reads TGCGCCAGCAGTGCGGCTAGCGGGAGCACAGATACGCAGTATTTT.

This sequence joins TRBV12-5 and TRBJ2-1; 8 nucleotides match TRBD1. Germline V CDR1 and CDR2: LGHNT, FRNRAP. The CDR3 is 14 amino acids. V was pared by 2 bases and J by 6 bases, with 3 bases of the junction left unmatched. CDR3 DNA: TGTGCTAGTGGTTTGACAGGGGGTATCAATGAGCAGTTCTTC. It encodes CASGLTGGINEQFF.

The chain combines TRBV24-1 with TRBJ1-5; maybe TRBD1 (6 bases). The V end lost 5 bases, the J end lost 10 bases, and 17 bases lay between the germline ends. Per germline, CDR1 KGHDR and CDR2 SFDVKD. This CDR3 is built from 14 residues. This chain's CDR3 is CATSVGRARGPQHF. As DNA, the CDR3 is TGTGCCACCAGTGTGGGTCGGGCCAGGGGACCCCAGCATTTT.

J is TRBJ1-1 and V is TRBV19; tentatively, D is TRBD1 (5 bases). Trimming pared 4 bases from V and 1 base from J, leaving 13 bases between. Looked up from germline, CDR1 is LNHDA and CDR2 is SQIVND (reference sequence). This CDR3 spans 15 amino acids. The CDR3 reads CASSTAQATNTEAFF. Written as DNA, the CDR3 is TGTGCCAGTAGTACCGCACAGGCGACGAACACTGAAGCTTTCTTT.

This chain joins TRBV28 and TRBJ2-1, with 7 bases fitting TRBD2. The V gene's germline CDR1 is MDHEN and CDR2 SYDVKM. The junction had 5 bases not matched to a gene; V was cut back by 3 bases and J by 0 bases. CDR3 length equals 16 residues. DNA for the CDR3: TGTGCCAGCAGTTTCGCGGGAGCCGACTCCTACAATGAGCAGTTCTTC. This sequence encodes CASSFAGADSYNEQFF.

The V gene is TRBV15, the J gene TRBJ1-2; 10 bases line up with TRBD1. The CDR3 consists of 15 residues. Trimming took 5 bases from V and 7 from J; bases not matched to a gene: 10. Germline V gives CDR1 LNHNV, CDR2 YYDKDF (reference sequence). The CDR3 nucleotides read TGTGCCACCAGCGGGGGGGACAGGGGCTGGCGTGGCTACACCTTC. This gives the protein CATSGGDRGWRGYTF.

The chain employs TRBV12-3 or TRBV12-4 and TRBJ1-2, with D unclear. The CDR3 is 13 residues long. Trimming cost V 3 bases and J 1 base, with 6 bases left between them. The CDR3 spells CASSFSVNYGYTF. The CDR3 DNA reads as TGTGCCAGCAGTTTTAGTGTTAACTATGGCTACACCTTC.